What follows are 26 T cell receptor beta chains derived from one specimen sequenced in a study of Ad26.COV2.S vaccination and SARS-CoV-2 variants (dated by TCRdb to the early 2020s). The method was the immunoSEQ multiplex PCR assay. The table comes from immuneACCESS by way of TCRdb, which keeps in-frame sequences with V and J called. Part of the clones is missing from these tables; in studies checked, under half for an unresolved V gene and the rest for unknown reasons. The sample records a few hundred thousand clones, around 82% of which are singletons. Of the sample, nearly 7.5% is held by the ten largest clones. The treatment or condition label here, explained by the study, means: some 19 received Ad26.COV2.S at low or high dose, single or two shots; about 5 received placebo; per-sample allocation not given. Repertoires of vaccine and placebo recipients were sequenced from samples collected on day 63 after the first injection.

Source: peripheral blood, taken in a trial of Ad26.COV2.S vaccine versus placebo. These receptors were taken from a person between 18 and 65 years old who received the Ad26.COV2.S COVID-19 vaccine or a placebo.

CDR3 nucleotides: TGTGCCAGCAGTTCCGGGACTCCCTCAGATACGCAGTATTTT. Its protein is CASSSGTPSDTQYF. The rearrangement links TRBV28 to TRBJ2-3; TRBD2 might be the D (6 bases). V gave up 4 bases and J gave up 4 bases, with 12 bases separating them. CDR3 length equals 14 residues. From germline, CDR1 is MDHEN and CDR2 SYDVKM.

This clone was picked up one time. The chain combines TRBV5-6 with TRBJ1-6, with D unclear. V dropped 3 bases and J dropped 7 bases, with 14 bases sitting between them. The CDR3 is 15 amino acids. Looked up from germline, CDR1 is SGHDT and CDR2 is YYEEEE. CDR3 residues: CASSSGLPGNSPLHF. The CDR3 region has the DNA TGTGCCAGCAGCTCGGGCCTCCCTGGAAATTCACCCCTCCACTTT.

This chain uses TRBV4-3 with TRBJ2-7, with a possible D match to TRBD2 (5 bases). The ends were cut back, 0 bases at V and 4 bases at J, with 19 bases in the middle. CDR1 is LGHNA and CDR2 is YSLEER in the germline V gene. The CDR3 spans 17 residues. The CDR3 here is CASSQDEDSPNPYEQYF. CDR3 coding DNA: TGCGCCAGCAGCCAAGACGAGGACTCTCCGAATCCTTACGAGCAGTACTTC.

The chain links TRBV18 to TRBJ2-5; no definite D call. Germline V gene data show CDR1 as KGHSH and CDR2 as LQKENI. This CDR3 has 13 residues. The germline V and J ends were trimmed by 3 bases and 3 bases, with 8 bases remaining between them. DNA of the CDR3: TGTGCCAGCTCACCGGGGTGGGAAGAGACCCAGTACTTC. Its protein product is CASSPGWEETQYF.

Only a few counts were recorded for this clone. The chain is built from TRBV7-2 and TRBJ2-5; D is perhaps TRBD1 or TRBD2 (6 bases each). Trimming removed 5 bases from V and 6 bases from J, with 10 bases in between. The CDR3 covers 12 residues. Per germline, CDR1 SGHTA and CDR2 FQGNSA. The DNA of the CDR3 is TGTGCCAGCAGCCTGGGGGGCCAGACCCAGTACTTC. Its translation: CASSLGGQTQYF.

This chain links TRBV27 with TRBJ2-7, with unresolved D. The CDR3 is 14 amino acids. The ends were cut back, 5 bases at V and 5 bases at J, with 16 bases in the middle. Germline assignment: CDR1 MNHEY and CDR2 SMNVEV (reference sequence). The CDR3 DNA follows: TGTGCCAGCAGTCCCCTCGACCGTTCCCACGAGCAGTACTTC. Its protein is CASSPLDRSHEQYF.

Details on this clone: A junction boundary mismatches the germline segment, possibly from a read error. This chain connects TRBV5-1 to TRBJ2-1; TRBD1 is a possible D gene (7 bases). The CDR3 totals 15 residues. In germline, CDR1 is SGHRS, CDR2 YFSETQ. The CDR3 loop reads CASSPGQGGYSEQFF. The DNA of the CDR3 is TGCGCCAGCAGCCCCGGCCAGGGGGGATACAGTGAGCAGTTCTTC. The full variable domain, its missing parts supplied by reference TRBV5-1 and TRBJ2-1, is KAGVTQTPRYLIKTRGQQVTLSCSPISGHRSVSWYQQTPGQGLQFLFEYFSETQRNKGNFPGRFSGRQFSNSRSEMNVSTLELGDSALYLCASSPGQGGYSEQFFGPGTRLTVL.

The chain has TRBV12-5 and TRBJ2-1, with TRBD1 matching 8 bases. Trimming cost V 5 bases and J 8 bases; bases outside gene matches: 8. Germline V gene sequence: CDR1 LGHNT, CDR2 FRNRAP. The CDR3 is made up of 14 amino acids. CDR3 residues: CASGPPGTGYEQFF. The CDR3 DNA sequence: TGTGCTAGTGGTCCGCCTGGGACAGGTTATGAGCAGTTCTTC.

The chain couples TRBV3-1 (or the pseudogene TRBV3-2) to TRBJ1-1, with D unclear. CDR1 and CDR2 (germline): LGHDT, YNNKEL (reference sequence). Trimming cost V 0 bases and J 5 bases, with 16 bases left between them. This CDR3 is built from 16 residues. CDR3: CASSQDLTAPRTEAFF. In nucleotides, the CDR3 is TGTGCCAGCAGCCAAGATCTTACGGCACCTAGGACTGAAGCTTTCTTT.

V and J are TRBV11-3 and TRBJ2-7, with 7 positions matching TRBD2. Trimming at V came to 4 bases and at J to 6 bases, leaving 9 bases not matched to a gene. This CDR3 comprises 14 residues. Germline V lookup: CDR1 SGHNT, CDR2 YENEEA. DNA for the CDR3: TGTGCCAGCAGCTCGTCCCGCGGCGGGAGCGAGCAGTACTTC. It yields the protein CASSSSRGGSEQYF.

The rearrangement joins TRBV30 to TRBJ1-1; D remains ambiguous. V lost 1 base to trimming and J lost 4 bases, with 7 bases between them. From germline, CDR1 is GTSNPN and CDR2 SVGIG (reference sequence). The length of the CDR3 is 12 residues. The CDR3 nucleotides are TGTGCCTGGAGTGAGGTAAGCACTGAAGCTTTCTTT. Protein: CAWSEVSTEAFF.

As regards this clone: This sample includes further DNA sequences coding for the same CDR3. The chain combines TRBV4-1 with TRBJ2-7; D is ambiguous. Germline loops: CDR1 MGHRA, CDR2 YSYEKL. V gave up 1 base and J gave up 1 base, with 5 bases separating them. This CDR3 comprises 13 residues. CDR3 bases: TGCGCCAGCAGCCAAGGCTCGTCCTACGAGCAGTACTTC. Protein: CASSQGSSYEQYF.

Only a few counts were recorded for this clone. This chain joins TRBV7-9 and TRBJ2-3, with a weak D call TRBD2 (5 bases). CDR1 and CDR2 from the germline V gene are SEHNR and FQNEAQ (reference sequence). The CDR3 has 14 residues. The ends were cut back, 10 bases at V and 4 bases at J, with 18 bases in the middle. CDR3 protein: CATSPGSRADTQYF. CDR3 sequence (DNA): TGTGCCACCTCTCCGGGCTCGCGGGCAGATACGCAGTATTTT. The full variable domain, completed using reference TRBV7-9 and TRBJ2-3, is DTGVSQNPRHKITKRGQNVTFRCDPISEHNRLYWYRQTLGQGPEFLTYFQNEAQLEKSRLLSDRFSAERPKGSFSTLEIQRTEQGDSAMYLCATSPGSRADTQYFGPGTRLTVL.

The chain links TRBV6-2 or TRBV6-3 to TRBJ1-6; D is unclear. Germline CDR1 and CDR2: MNHEY and SVGEGT. This CDR3 has 14 amino acids. Trimming took 2 bases from V and 7 from J, leaving 9 bases between them. The DNA for the CDR3 is TGTGCCAGCAGTTACACCGGTAGGAATTCACCCCTCCACTTT. Protein sequence: CASSYTGRNSPLHF.

The chain is built from TRBV18 and TRBJ2-7; D gene uncertain. V shed 6 bases and J shed 7 bases, with 19 bases lying between them. The CDR3 runs to 14 residues. The V gene's germline CDR1 is KGHSH and CDR2 LQKENI. CDR3 region: CASSPLTTLNEQYF. CDR3 coding DNA: TGTGCCAGCTCGCCGTTGACGACCCTTAATGAGCAGTACTTC.

The rearrangement joins TRBV6-5 to TRBJ1-2; D perhaps matches TRBD1 (5 bases). V was clipped by 6 bases and J by 7 bases, with 12 bases between them. Germline V gives CDR1 MNHEY, CDR2 SVGAGI. This CDR3 is built from 12 residues. CDR3 amino acids: CASRLRAGGYTF. As DNA, the CDR3 is TGTGCCAGCAGGCTCAGGGCTGGTGGCTACACCTTC.

The chain couples TRBV7-2 to TRBJ2-1; D is ambiguous. This CDR3 spans 15 amino acids. Trimming took 5 bases from V and 0 from J, leaving 11 bases between them. The germline CDR1 and CDR2 sequences are SGHTA and FQGNSA. CDR3 in DNA: TGTGCCAGCAGCCGGACGGCCAGCTCCTACAATGAGCAGTTCTTC. This translates into CASSRTASSYNEQFF.

This clone has a single count. The genes are TRBV29-1 and TRBJ1-1; D call uncertain. V lost 4 bases to trimming and J lost 3 bases, with 9 bases between them. The germline V gene encodes CDR1 SQVTM and CDR2 ANQGSEA. The CDR3 runs to 12 residues. The CDR3 loop reads CSVAREDTEAFF. DNA of the CDR3: TGCAGCGTTGCGAGGGAGGACACTGAAGCTTTCTTT.

The CDR3 sequence is CASSQGHDDDPEAFF. The CDR3 DNA reads as TGCGCCAGCAGCCAAGGACACGACGACGACCCTGAAGCTTTCTTT. This chain links TRBV4-1 with TRBJ1-1; D gene unclear. Looked up from germline, CDR1 is MGHRA and CDR2 is YSYEKL. V was trimmed by 1 base and J by 6 bases, leaving 15 bases between them. The CDR3 extends over 15 amino acids.

CDR3 in amino acids: CASSQGDSVGYEQYF. CDR3 DNA: TGTGCCAGCAGCCAAGGAGATAGCGTTGGATACGAGCAGTACTTC. This chain joins TRBV4-2 and TRBJ2-7; possible D gene TRBD2, 5 bases. This CDR3 contains 15 residues. CDR1 and CDR2 from the germline V gene are LGHNA and YNFKEQ. V lost 1 base, J lost 4 bases, and 14 bases lay in between.

The rearrangement joins TRBV7-3 to TRBJ2-3; D is uncertain. Germline V gene data show CDR1 as SGHTA and CDR2 as FQGTGA. The CDR3 runs to 15 residues. V shed 5 bases and J shed 4 bases, with 16 bases lying between them. This CDR3 reads CASSTKGLRADTQYF. Here the CDR3 DNA reads TGTGCCAGCAGCACGAAGGGCCTAAGGGCAGATACGCAGTATTTT.

This chain links TRBV7-3 with TRBJ2-7, with D unresolved. CDR1 is SGHTA and CDR2 is FQGTGA in the germline V gene. Trimming left V 5 bases short and J 9 bases short, with 14 bases between. The CDR3 spans 12 residues. The CDR3 bases are TGTGCCAGCAGCAACACCGACCGTGTGCAGTACTTC. Encoded protein: CASSNTDRVQYF. The complete variable domain, with remaining parts taken from reference TRBV7-3 and TRBJ2-7, reads GAGVSQTPSNKVTEKGKYVELRCDPISGHTALYWYRQSLGQGPEFLIYFQGTGAADDSGLPNDRFFAVRPEGSVSTLKIQRTERGDSAVYLCASSNTDRVQYFGPGTRLTVT.

The V call is TRBV7-2, the J call TRBJ1-1; TRBD1 is a possible D gene (5 bases). Germline CDR1 reads SGHTA; CDR2 reads FQGNSA. Deletions cut 5 bases from V and 0 bases from J, with 13 bases between. CDR3 length: 15 residues. CDR3 sequence: CASSLGRGMNTEAFF. The CDR3, as DNA: TGTGCCAGCAGCCTGGGACGGGGAATGAACACTGAAGCTTTCTTT.

This chain uses TRBV2 with TRBJ2-3, with D perhaps TRBD2 (6 bases). V was pared by 2 bases and J by 6 bases, with 12 bases between. Germline CDR1 and CDR2: SNHLY and FYNNEI. This CDR3 comprises 14 residues. The CDR3 region is CASSETSRYDTQYF. In DNA, the CDR3 is TGTGCCAGCAGTGAAACTAGCCGGTACGATACGCAGTATTTT.

This chain joins TRBV28 and TRBJ1-1; D uncertain. V lost 7 bases and J 0 bases, leaving 9 bases between the germline ends. The CDR3 is made up of 13 amino acids. CDR1 and CDR2 (germline): MDHEN, SYDVKM. CDR3 sequence reads: CASTNSMNTEAFF. CDR3 in DNA: TGTGCCAGCACGAACTCTATGAACACTGAAGCTTTCTTT. The variable domain in full, with the rest retrieved from reference TRBV28 and TRBJ1-1, is DVKVTQSSRYLVKRTGEKVFLECVQDMDHENMFWYRQDPGLGLRLIYFSYDVKMKEKGDIPEGYSVSREKKERFSLILESASTNQTSMYLCASTNSMNTEAFFGQGTRLTVV.

V gene TRBV6-5 combines with J gene TRBJ2-7; 8 bases match TRBD1. The J segment lost 3 bases and the V segment lost 6 bases, leaving 4 bases of the junction unmatched. The germline V gene encodes CDR1 MNHEY and CDR2 SVGAGI. This CDR3 region has 13 residues. CDR3 protein: CASSRDRGYEQYF. For the CDR3, the DNA is TGTGCCAGCAGCCGCGACAGGGGCTACGAGCAGTACTTC.